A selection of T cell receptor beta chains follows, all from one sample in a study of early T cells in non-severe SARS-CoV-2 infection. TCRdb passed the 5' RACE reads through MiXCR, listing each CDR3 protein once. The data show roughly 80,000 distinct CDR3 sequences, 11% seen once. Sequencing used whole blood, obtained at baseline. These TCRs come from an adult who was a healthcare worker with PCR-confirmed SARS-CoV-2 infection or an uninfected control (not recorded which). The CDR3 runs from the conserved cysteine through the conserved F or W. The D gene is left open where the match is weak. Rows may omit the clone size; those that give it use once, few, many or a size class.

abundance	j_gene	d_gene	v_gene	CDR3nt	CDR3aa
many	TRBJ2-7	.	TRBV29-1	TGCAGCGTTGGAGGGCAGACAGTGGGCTACGAGCAGTACTTC	CSVGGQTVGYEQYF
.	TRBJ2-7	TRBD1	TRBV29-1	TGCAGCGTGGACAGGGGCCACGAGCAGTACTTC	CSVDRGHEQYF
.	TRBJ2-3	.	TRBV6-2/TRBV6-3	TGTGCCAGCAGGCCCCTAGTGAGCGTTGATACGCAGTATTTT	CASRPLVSVDTQYF
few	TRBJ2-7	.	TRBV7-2	TGTGCCAGCAGCGCCCGGTTTGAGACAGAAACATCCTACGAGCAGTACTTC	CASSARFETETSYEQYF
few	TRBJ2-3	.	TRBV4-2	TGTGCCAGCAGCCAAAAAAGGGAGCTAGAGGGCACAGATACGCAGTATTTT	CASSQKRELEGTDTQYF
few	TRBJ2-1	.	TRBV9	TGTGCCAGCAGCGTAGTACCGGCCAATGAGCAGTTCTTC	CASSVVPANEQFF
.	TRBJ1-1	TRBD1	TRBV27	TGTGCCAGCAGAGGACAGGGAAGGACTGAAGCTTTCTTT	CASRGQGRTEAFF
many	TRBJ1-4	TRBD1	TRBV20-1	TGCAGTGCTAACAGGGGAGCGGGTGAAAAACTGTTTTTT	CSANRGAGEKLFF
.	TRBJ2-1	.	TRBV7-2	TGTGCCAGCAGCCAGATGGCGGCTGAGCAGTTCTTC	CASSQMAAEQFF
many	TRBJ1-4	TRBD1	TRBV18	TGTGCCAGCTCACAGGGGGCCGATGAAAAACTGTTTTTT	CASSQGADEKLFF
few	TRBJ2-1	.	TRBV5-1	TGCGCCAGCAGCTTGCCGGGGGACTCCTACAATGAGCAGTTCTTC	CASSLPGDSYNEQFF
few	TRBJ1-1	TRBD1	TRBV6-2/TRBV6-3	TGTGCCAGCAGTGAACACCGGGACAGAAGCACTGAAGCTTTCTTT	CASSEHRDRSTEAFF
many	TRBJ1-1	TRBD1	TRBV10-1	TGCGCCAGCCCCGTACAGGGGGGATATGAAGCTTTCTTT	CASPVQGGYEAFF
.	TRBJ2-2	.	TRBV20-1	TGCAGTGCTAGAGTCGGAGGGAACACCGGGGAGCTGTTTTTT	CSARVGGNTGELFF
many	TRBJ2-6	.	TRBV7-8	TGTGCCAGCAACTCATGGGGGGCCAACGTCCTGACTTTC	CASNSWGANVLTF
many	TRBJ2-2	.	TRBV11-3	TGTGCCAGCAGCCTAAATAGGGGCGGGGAGCTGTTTTTT	CASSLNRGGELFF
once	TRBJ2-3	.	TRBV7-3	TGTGCCAGCAGCCGGGGGAAGGGCCCCACAGATACGCAGTATTTT	CASSRGKGPTDTQYF
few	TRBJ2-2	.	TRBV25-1	TGTGCCAGCAGTGAAATAAAGGGGGGAGTCAACACCGGGGAGCTGTTTTTT	CASSEIKGGVNTGELFF
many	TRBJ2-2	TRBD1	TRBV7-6	TGTGCCAGCACCTCCTTAGACAGGGCTAACACCGGGGAGCTGTTTTTT	CASTSLDRANTGELFF
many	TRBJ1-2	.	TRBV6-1	TGTGCCAGCAGTGAAACGTGGGCTAACTATGGCTACACCTTC	CASSETWANYGYTF
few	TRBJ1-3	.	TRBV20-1	TGCAACGAGTCTTCTGGAAACACCATATATTTT	CNESSGNTIYF
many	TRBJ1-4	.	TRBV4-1	TGCGCCAGCAGCCAGTCCCCGTCAATTAATGAAAAACTGTTTTTT	CASSQSPSINEKLFF
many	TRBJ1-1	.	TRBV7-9	TGTGCCAGCAGCTTAGTTCCCAGGAATGAAGCTTTCTTT	CASSLVPRNEAFF
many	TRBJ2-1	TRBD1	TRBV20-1	TGCAGTGCCTTACGAGGGGGCGCCTCCTACAATGAGCAGTTCTTC	CSALRGGASYNEQFF
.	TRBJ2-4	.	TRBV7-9	TGTGCCAGCAGCTTAGCCGGGGGCGAGAGCATTCAGTACTTC	CASSLAGGESIQYF
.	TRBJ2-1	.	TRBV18	TGTGCCAGCTCACGTTCACCCCTGGCAGTGGGTACCTACAATGAGCAGTTCTTC	CASSRSPLAVGTYNEQFF
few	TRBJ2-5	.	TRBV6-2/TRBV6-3	TGTGCCAGCCTCGGCTCTCTTGACAGGAGCCAAGAGACCCAGTACTTC	CASLGSLDRSQETQYF
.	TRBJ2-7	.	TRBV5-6	TGTGCCAGCAGTACGGGAGTCTACGAGCAGTACTTC	CASSTGVYEQYF
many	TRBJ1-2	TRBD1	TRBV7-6	TGTGCCAGCAGCGTAGAATCACAGGGGAGCTATGGCTACACCTTC	CASSVESQGSYGYTF
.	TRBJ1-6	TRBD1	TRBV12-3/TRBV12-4	TGTGCCAGCAGTCCCGGGACAGGGGCCAATTCACCCCTCCACTTT	CASSPGTGANSPLHF
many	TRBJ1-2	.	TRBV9	TGTGCCAGCAGCGTAGGTCACGAAGGCCACTATGGCTACACCTTC	CASSVGHEGHYGYTF
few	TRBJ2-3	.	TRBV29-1	TGCAGCGCCGGAGGGGGGGCCGCGCGGGATACGCAGTATTTT	CSAGGGAARDTQYF
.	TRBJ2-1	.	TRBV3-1	TGTGCCAGCAGCCAAGCGGGGCACTACAACAATGAGCAGTTCTTC	CASSQAGHYNNEQFF
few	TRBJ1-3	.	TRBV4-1	TGCGCCAGCAGCCCAGTGATGCCGGGTGGAAACACCATATATTTT	CASSPVMPGGNTIYF
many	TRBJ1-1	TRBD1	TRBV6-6	TGTGCCAGCGTCCTGACAGGGGGGGCTGAAGCTTTCTTT	CASVLTGGAEAFF
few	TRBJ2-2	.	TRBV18	TGTGCCAGCTCACTACTTACGGACACCGGGGAGCTGTTTTTT	CASSLLTDTGELFF
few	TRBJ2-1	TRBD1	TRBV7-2	TGTGCCAGCAGCTTAGCAACAGGGGCCAATGAGCAGTTCTTC	CASSLATGANEQFF
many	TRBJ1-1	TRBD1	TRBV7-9	TGTGCCAGCAGCTTAGAGGGGACAGGGTCGAAAACTGAAGCTTTCTTT	CASSLEGTGSKTEAFF
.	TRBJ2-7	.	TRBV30	TGTGCCTGGAGTGTACCCACGGGGGCGCTGTGGAAGCAGTACTTC	CAWSVPTGALWKQYF
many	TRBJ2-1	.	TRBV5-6	TGTGCCAGCAGCTTGCGCAATGAGCAGTTCTTC	CASSLRNEQFF
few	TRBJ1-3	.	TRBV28	TGTGCCAGCAGTCCCCGGGACACCATATATTTT	CASSPRDTIYF
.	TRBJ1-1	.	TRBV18	TGTGCCAGCTCACCCCAGGGGATGAACACTGAAGCTTTCTTT	CASSPQGMNTEAFF
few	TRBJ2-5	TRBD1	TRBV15	TGTGCCACCAGCAGGGATACAGGGGGCGGTTTGGAGACCCAGTACTTC	CATSRDTGGGLETQYF
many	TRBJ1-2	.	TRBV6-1	TGTGCCAGTTCCCACGACAGGACCTATGGCTACACCTTC	CASSHDRTYGYTF
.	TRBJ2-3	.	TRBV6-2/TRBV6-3	TGTGCCAGCAGTTACATCGCGGAAACAGATACGCAGTATTTT	CASSYIAETDTQYF
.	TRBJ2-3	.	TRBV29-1	TGCAGCGTTGGTTCCCGATACACAGATACGCAGTATTTT	CSVGSRYTDTQYF
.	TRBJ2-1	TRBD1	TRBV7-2	TGTGCCAGCAGCGTCCATCCGGGACAGGGCGTCAATGAGCAGTTCTTC	CASSVHPGQGVNEQFF
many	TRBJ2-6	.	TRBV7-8	TGTGCCAGCACCTTGAGGCAGGAGAGCTCTGGGGCCAACGTCCTGACTTTC	CASTLRQESSGANVLTF
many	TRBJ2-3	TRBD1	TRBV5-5	TGTGCCAGCAGCTTGGCCGAGGGGGCCTCCACAGATACGCAGTATTTT	CASSLAEGASTDTQYF
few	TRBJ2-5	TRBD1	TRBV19	TGTGCCACCCAGCGACAGGGGAGAGAGACCCAGTACTTC	CATQRQGRETQYF
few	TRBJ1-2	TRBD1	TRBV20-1	TGCAGTGCTAGCCCAGGGGGCCTCTATGGCTACACCTTC	CSASPGGLYGYTF